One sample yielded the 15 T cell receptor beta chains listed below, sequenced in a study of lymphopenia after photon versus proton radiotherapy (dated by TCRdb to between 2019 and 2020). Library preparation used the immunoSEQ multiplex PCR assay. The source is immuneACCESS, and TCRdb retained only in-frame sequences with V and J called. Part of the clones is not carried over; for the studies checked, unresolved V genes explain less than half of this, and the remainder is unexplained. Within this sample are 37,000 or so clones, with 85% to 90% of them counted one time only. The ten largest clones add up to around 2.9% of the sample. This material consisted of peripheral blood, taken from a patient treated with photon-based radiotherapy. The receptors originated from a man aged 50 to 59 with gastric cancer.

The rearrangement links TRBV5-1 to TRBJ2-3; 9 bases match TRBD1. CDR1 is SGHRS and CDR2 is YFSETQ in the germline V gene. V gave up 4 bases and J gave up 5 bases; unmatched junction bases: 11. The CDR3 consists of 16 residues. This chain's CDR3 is CASSRGSGQGKDTQYF. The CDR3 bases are TGCGCCAGCAGCCGTGGGTCGGGACAGGGTAAAGATACGCAGTATTTT.

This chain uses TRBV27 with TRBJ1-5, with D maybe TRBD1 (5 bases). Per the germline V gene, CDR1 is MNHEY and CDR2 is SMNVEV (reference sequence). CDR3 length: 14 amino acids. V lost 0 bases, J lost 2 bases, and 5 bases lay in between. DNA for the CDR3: TGTGCCAGCAGTTTATCAGGGGGCAATCAGCCCCAGCATTTT. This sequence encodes CASSLSGGNQPQHF.

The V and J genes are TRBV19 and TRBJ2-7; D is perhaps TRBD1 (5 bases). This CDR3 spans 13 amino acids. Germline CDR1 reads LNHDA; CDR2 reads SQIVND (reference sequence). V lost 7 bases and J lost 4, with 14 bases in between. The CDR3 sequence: CASKGTGAYEQYF. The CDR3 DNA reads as TGTGCCAGTAAGGGCACAGGCGCATACGAGCAGTACTTC.

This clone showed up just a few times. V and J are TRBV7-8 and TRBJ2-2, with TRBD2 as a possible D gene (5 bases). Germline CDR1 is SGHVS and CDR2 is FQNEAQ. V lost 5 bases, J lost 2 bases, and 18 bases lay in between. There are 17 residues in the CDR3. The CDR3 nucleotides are TGTGCCAGCAGCCCAAGGACTGTTATAATAAACACCGGGGAGCTGTTTTTT. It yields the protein CASSPRTVIINTGELFF.

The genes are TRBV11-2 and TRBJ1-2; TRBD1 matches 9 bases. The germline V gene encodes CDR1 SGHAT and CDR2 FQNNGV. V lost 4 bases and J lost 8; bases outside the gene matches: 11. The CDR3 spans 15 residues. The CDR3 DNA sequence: TGTGCCAGCAGCTCCACAGGGGGCAGGCGGGGCGGCTACACCTTC. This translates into CASSSTGGRRGGYTF.

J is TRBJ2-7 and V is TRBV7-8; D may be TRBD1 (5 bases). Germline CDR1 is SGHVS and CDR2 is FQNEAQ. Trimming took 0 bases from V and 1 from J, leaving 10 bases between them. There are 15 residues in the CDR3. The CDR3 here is CASSLAATESYEQYF. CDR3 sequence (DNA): TGTGCCAGCAGCTTAGCGGCGACAGAATCCTACGAGCAGTACTTC.

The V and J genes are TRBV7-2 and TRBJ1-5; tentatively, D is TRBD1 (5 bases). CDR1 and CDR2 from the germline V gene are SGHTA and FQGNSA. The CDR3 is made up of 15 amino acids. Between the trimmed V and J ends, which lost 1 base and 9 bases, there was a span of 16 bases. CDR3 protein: CASSLVGDLRRPQHF. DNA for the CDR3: TGTGCCAGCAGCTTAGTAGGGGACCTCCGGAGGCCCCAGCATTTT.

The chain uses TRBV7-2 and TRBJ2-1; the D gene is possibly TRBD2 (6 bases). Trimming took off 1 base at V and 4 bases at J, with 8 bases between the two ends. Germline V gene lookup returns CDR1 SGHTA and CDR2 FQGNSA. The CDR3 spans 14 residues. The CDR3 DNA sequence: TGTGCCAGCAGCTTAGTGGGAGGATACAATGAGCAGTTCTTC. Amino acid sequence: CASSLVGGYNEQFF.

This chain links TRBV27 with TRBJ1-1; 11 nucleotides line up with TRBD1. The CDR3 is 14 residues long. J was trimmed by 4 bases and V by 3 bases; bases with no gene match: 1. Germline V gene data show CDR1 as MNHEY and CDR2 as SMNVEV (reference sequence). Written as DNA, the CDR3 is TGTGCCAGCAGTTTTGGGACAGGGGGCACTGAAGCTTTCTTT. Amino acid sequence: CASSFGTGGTEAFF.

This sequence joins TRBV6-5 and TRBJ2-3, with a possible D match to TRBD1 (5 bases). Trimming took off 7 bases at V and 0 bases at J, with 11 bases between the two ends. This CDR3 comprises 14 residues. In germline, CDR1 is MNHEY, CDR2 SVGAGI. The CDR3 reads CASTHQGSTDTQYF. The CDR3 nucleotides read TGTGCCAGCACTCACCAGGGAAGCACAGATACGCAGTATTTT.

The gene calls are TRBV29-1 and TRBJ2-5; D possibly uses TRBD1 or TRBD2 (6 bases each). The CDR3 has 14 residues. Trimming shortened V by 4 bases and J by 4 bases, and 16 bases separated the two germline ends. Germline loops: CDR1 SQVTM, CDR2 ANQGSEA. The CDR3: CSVAPTGGRETQYF. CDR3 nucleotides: TGCAGCGTTGCCCCCACTGGGGGGCGAGAGACCCAGTACTTC.

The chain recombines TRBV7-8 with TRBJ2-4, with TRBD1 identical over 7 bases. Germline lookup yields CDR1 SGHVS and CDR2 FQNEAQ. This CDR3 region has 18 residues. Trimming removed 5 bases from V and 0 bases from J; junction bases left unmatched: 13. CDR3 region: CASSPAQGGRLAKNIQYF. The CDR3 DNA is TGTGCCAGCAGCCCAGCCCAAGGGGGCCGCTTAGCCAAAAACATTCAGTACTTC.

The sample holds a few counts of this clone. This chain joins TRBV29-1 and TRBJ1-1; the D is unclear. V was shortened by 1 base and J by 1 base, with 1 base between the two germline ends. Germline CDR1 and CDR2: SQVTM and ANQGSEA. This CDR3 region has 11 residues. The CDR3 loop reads CSVEGNTEAFF. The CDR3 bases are TGCAGCGTTGAAGGGAACACTGAAGCTTTCTTT. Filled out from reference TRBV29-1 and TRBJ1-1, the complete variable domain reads SAVISQKPSRDICQRGTSLTIQCQVDSQVTMMFWYRQQPGQSLTLIATANQGSEATYESGFVIDKFPISRPNLTFSTLTVSNMSPEDSSIYLCSVEGNTEAFFGQGTRLTVV.

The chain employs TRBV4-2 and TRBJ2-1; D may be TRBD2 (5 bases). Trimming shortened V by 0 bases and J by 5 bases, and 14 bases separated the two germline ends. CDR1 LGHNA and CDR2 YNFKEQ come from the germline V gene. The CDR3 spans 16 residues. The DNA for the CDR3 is TGTGCCAGCAGCCAAGATTACGGGAAGAAGAACAATGAGCAGTTCTTC. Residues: CASSQDYGKKNNEQFF.

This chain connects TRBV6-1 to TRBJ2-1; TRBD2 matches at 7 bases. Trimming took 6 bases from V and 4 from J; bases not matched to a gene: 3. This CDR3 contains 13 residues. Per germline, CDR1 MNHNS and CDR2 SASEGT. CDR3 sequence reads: CASRGLGYNEQFF. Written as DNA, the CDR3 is TGTGCCAGCAGAGGACTAGGGTACAATGAGCAGTTCTTC.